This T cell receptor (beta chain) is from a study of Graves' ophthalmopathy and Graves' hyperthyroidism. The overall study: Before any treatment was given, at initial diagnosis, peripheral blood was collected.

General study findings and limits: Classification of ophthalmopathy versus stable hyperthyroidism by a 13-signature model yielded just under 90% sensitivity and 70% to 83% specificity. Appearing in blood as well were most expanded thyroid clonotypes above 0.001 frequency.

The germline CDR1 and CDR2 sequences are MNHEY and SVGEGT. The CDR3 length is 14 residues. With V trimmed by 5 bases and J by 1 base, 5 bases remained unmatched. This clonotype has a count of ten or more. Its antigen is not known. Amplification targeted the TCR beta CDR3 regions, with RNA transcripts as the source material. Second-round multiplex PCR came after a first-round RT-PCR that employed HTBI primers. One entry per CDR3 protein results from TCRdb running MiXCR on the multiplex PCR reads. In the table there are almost 400,000 distinct CDR3 sequences, roughly 18% of which are singletons. What supplied the PBMCs was about 10 ml of fresh peripheral blood.

The TCR was taken from a woman aged 18-29 years with Graves' ophthalmopathy. The sequenced sample was peripheral blood. V usage is TRBV6-2 or TRBV6-3 and J usage is TRBJ2-7, with 7 bases identical to TRBD1. CDR3 protein: CASSRPGQSYEQYF. The CDR3 coding sequence is TGTGCCAGCAGTCGCCCGGGACAGTCCTACGAGCAGTACTTC.